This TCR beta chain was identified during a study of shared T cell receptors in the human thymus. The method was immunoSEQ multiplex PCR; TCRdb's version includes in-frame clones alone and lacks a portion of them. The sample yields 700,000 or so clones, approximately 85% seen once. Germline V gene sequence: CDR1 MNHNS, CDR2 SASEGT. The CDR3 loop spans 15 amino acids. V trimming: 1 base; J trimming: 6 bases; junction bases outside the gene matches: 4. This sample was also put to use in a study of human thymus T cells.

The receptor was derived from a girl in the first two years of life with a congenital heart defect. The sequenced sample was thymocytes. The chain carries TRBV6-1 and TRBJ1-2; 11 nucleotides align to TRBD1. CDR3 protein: CASSEVGTGGNGYTF. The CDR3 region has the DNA TGTGCCAGCAGTGAAGTCGGGACAGGGGGTAATGGCTACACCTTC.